Below, 28 T cell receptor beta chains from the same sample are listed, as sequenced in a study of T cell changes during pregnancy in multiple sclerosis. Generated by immunoSEQ multiplex PCR, the TCRdb table keeps only in-frame clones and is missing some. The sample has tens of thousands of clones; roughly 92% are singletons. The sample in question was CD8+ T cells from peripheral blood mononuclear cells, obtained before pregnancy. These receptors were obtained from a female donor with multiple sclerosis, enrolled in a pregnancy study.

For the CDR3, the DNA is TGTGCCAGCAGTTACTCAGGGGGGGGCACTGAAGCTTTCTTT. Its translation is CASSYSGGGTEAFF. This sequence joins TRBV6-6 and TRBJ1-1, with a possible D match to TRBD1 (6 bases). V was pared by 0 bases and J by 4 bases, with 9 bases between. The CDR3 length is 14 residues. Germline CDR1 is MNHNY and CDR2 is SVGAGI (reference sequence).

This clone has just one count. This rearrangement joins TRBV28 to TRBJ2-7, with D maybe TRBD2 (6 bases). Germline V lookup: CDR1 MDHEN, CDR2 SYDVKM. The V gene lost 2 bases and the J gene lost 0 bases, with 8 bases spanning the gap. CDR3 length: 14 amino acids. In DNA, the CDR3 is TGTGCCAGCAGTTTAGGGGGGAGCTCCTACGAGCAGTACTTC. Protein sequence: CASSLGGSSYEQYF.

V gene TRBV2 combines with J gene TRBJ2-2, with 9 nucleotides matching TRBD2. With 1 base clipped from V and 5 bases from J, the junction kept 2 bases outside the gene matches. The CDR3 runs 15 residues. Germline CDR1 reads SNHLY; CDR2 reads FYNNEI. The CDR3 nucleotides are TGTGCCAGCAGTGAAGGCGGGAGGGAGACCGGGGAGCTGTTTTTT. This encodes CASSEGGRETGELFF.

The CDR3 here is CASSHRAARTSGTYEQYF. For the CDR3, the DNA is TGTGCCAGCAGCCACAGGGCAGCCAGGACTAGCGGAACCTACGAGCAGTACTTC. This chain connects TRBV7-9 to TRBJ2-7; TRBD2 aligns across 10 bases. CDR1 is SEHNR and CDR2 is FQNEAQ in the germline V gene (reference sequence). The CDR3 sequence is 18 residues long. J gave up 2 bases and V 5 bases, and 15 bases lay outside the gene matches.

This chain uses TRBV21-1 with TRBJ2-7; the table gives TRBD2 as D, unverified against the DNA. TRBV21-1 is described as a pseudogene. The CDR3 loop spans 12 amino acids. The CDR3 protein is CASSSRGVGQYF. CDR3 sequence (DNA): TGTGCCAGCAGCTCCCGAGGTGTCGGGCAGTACTTC.

The rearrangement links TRBV7-6 to TRBJ2-1; 10 positions match TRBD2. This CDR3 has 16 residues. Trimming cost V 4 bases and J 7 bases; bases outside gene matches: 10. Germline CDR1 is SGHVS and CDR2 is FNYEAQ. The CDR3 here is CASSSPSGRAGNEQFF. The CDR3 DNA sequence: TGTGCCAGCAGCTCCCCCAGCGGGAGGGCCGGGAATGAGCAGTTCTTC.

This clone occurred once. The J gene is TRBJ2-7, the V gene TRBV28; 7 positions agree with TRBD1. The CDR3 is 11 amino acids. J was trimmed by 1 base and V by 9 bases; bases with no gene match: 0. CDR1 is MDHEN and CDR2 is SYDVKM in the germline V gene. DNA for the CDR3: TGTGCCAGGACAGGGTCCTACGAGCAGTACTTC. Its translation is CARTGSYEQYF. The complete variable domain, with remaining parts taken from reference TRBV28 and TRBJ2-7, reads DVKVTQSSRYLVKRTGEKVFLECVQDMDHENMFWYRQDPGLGLRLIYFSYDVKMKEKGDIPEGYSVSREKKERFSLILESASTNQTSMYLCARTGSYEQYFGPGTRLTVT.

The chain has TRBV4-1 and TRBJ2-7; D is uncertain. CDR1 and CDR2 (germline): MGHRA, YSYEKL. The V and J ends lost 3 bases and 0 bases respectively, with 9 bases between them. CDR3 length: 14 amino acids. The CDR3 DNA reads TGCGCCAGCAGCCAGGGCCAGTACTCCTACGAGCAGTACTTC. Translation gives CASSQGQYSYEQYF.

This clone was found once. The CDR3 DNA is TGCGCCAGCAGCCAGATCAGACAGGGACCTGAAGCTTTCTTT. Its translation is CASSQIRQGPEAFF. The V call is TRBV4-3, the J call TRBJ1-1; 7 bases line up with TRBD1. V shed 3 bases and J 6 bases; nucleotides not matched to a gene: 7. The CDR3 covers 14 residues. The germline V gene encodes CDR1 LGHNA and CDR2 YSLEER.

The chain links TRBV19 to TRBJ1-2, with 9 bases matching TRBD1. Losses at the gene ends were 3 bases for V and 5 bases for J; bases not matched to a gene: 7. CDR3 size: 15 residues. Germline CDR1 LNHDA, CDR2 SQIVND (reference sequence). CDR3 amino acids: CASSITPTGGYGYTF. As DNA, the CDR3 is TGTGCCAGTAGTATCACGCCGACAGGGGGATATGGCTACACCTTC.

This chain uses TRBV19 with TRBJ1-1; possible D gene TRBD1, 5 bases. V lost 3 bases, J lost 0 bases, and 8 bases lay in between. Germline CDR1 is LNHDA and CDR2 is SQIVND (reference sequence). The CDR3 length is 14 residues. For the CDR3, the DNA is TGTGCCAGTAGTATGGAGGGGATGAACACTGAAGCTTTCTTT. It is translated as CASSMEGMNTEAFF.

V usage is TRBV11-3 and J usage is TRBJ2-7, with TRBD2 matching 10 bases. CDR3 length: 15 residues. CDR1 SGHNT and CDR2 YENEEA come from the germline V gene. J was trimmed by 3 bases and V by 2 bases; bases with no gene match: 4. The DNA for the CDR3 is TGTGCCAGCAGCTTACTAGCGGGGGAGGGCTACGAGCAGTACTTC. It translates to CASSLLAGEGYEQYF.

A note on this clone: Other DNA sequences within the sample encode an identical CDR3. This chain connects TRBV4-3 to TRBJ2-1; D possibly corresponds to TRBD1 (6 bases). CDR3 size: 17 residues. The V end was cut by 0 bases, the J end by 4 bases, with 16 bases between. Germline loops: CDR1 LGHNA, CDR2 YSLEER. The CDR3 sequence: CASSQDRRGRGYNEQFF. CDR3 nucleotides: TGCGCCAGCAGCCAAGACCGCAGGGGAAGAGGGTACAATGAGCAGTTCTTC.

The chain carries TRBV4-1 and TRBJ2-7; 7 positions match TRBD2. The CDR3 loop spans 16 amino acids. Per germline, CDR1 MGHRA and CDR2 YSYEKL. V lost 4 bases to trimming and J lost 3 bases; unmatched junction nucleotides: 12. The CDR3 is CASSLGGTGQFYEQYF. DNA of the CDR3: TGCGCCAGCAGCCTCGGGGGGACTGGGCAATTCTACGAGCAGTACTTC.

The chain employs TRBV7-7 and TRBJ2-5; 8 nucleotides agree with TRBD1. This CDR3 has 14 residues. Germline V gene lookup returns CDR1 SSHAT and CDR2 FNYEAQ (reference sequence). V was clipped by 5 bases and J by 7 bases; unmatched bases: 9. CDR3 coding DNA: TGTGCCAGCAGCCCCGACAGGGGCCCGGGGACCCAGTACTTC. Its translation is CASSPDRGPGTQYF.

As to this clone: An end of the junction does not agree with germline; a read error may underlie this. The CDR3 nucleotides read TGTGCCAGCAGCTTATCCTACGATGAGCAGTTCTTC. This gives the protein CASSLSYDEQFF. This chain connects TRBV5-8 to TRBJ2-1; D is uncertain. The germline gives CDR1 SGHTS, CDR2 YDEGEE. The length of the CDR3 is 12 residues.

The chain combines TRBV7-3 with TRBJ2-1, with 10 positions matching TRBD1. The germline V gene has CDR1 SGHTA and CDR2 FQGTGA. The J segment lost 8 bases and the V segment lost 2 bases, leaving 3 bases of the junction unmatched. CDR3 length equals 14 residues. Here the CDR3 reads CASSLVGTGDEQFF. The DNA for the CDR3 is TGTGCCAGCAGCTTAGTAGGGACAGGGGATGAGCAGTTCTTC.

The chain has TRBV6-1 and TRBJ2-3; 8 bases map to TRBD2. Germline assignment: CDR1 MNHNS and CDR2 SASEGT. This CDR3 has 15 amino acids. Losses at the gene ends were 5 bases for V and 0 bases for J; bases not matched to a gene: 4. CDR3: CASSSLAASTDTQYF. The CDR3 region has the DNA TGTGCCAGCAGTTCACTAGCGGCTAGCACAGATACGCAGTATTTT.

CDR3 sequence reads: CASSLTPLRANYGYTF. In nucleotides, the CDR3 is TGTGCCAGCAGCCTTACCCCTTTGAGGGCTAACTATGGCTACACCTTC. The V gene is TRBV4-2, the J gene TRBJ1-2; D is unclear. Trimming left V 4 bases short and J 0 bases short, with 15 bases between. This CDR3 is 16 amino acids long. CDR1 is LGHNA and CDR2 is YNFKEQ in the germline V gene.

The chain is built from TRBV9 and TRBJ2-3; D not resolved. V was shortened by 4 bases and J by 0 bases, with 6 bases between the two germline ends. The germline gives CDR1 SGDLS, CDR2 YYNGEE. The CDR3 covers 13 residues. CDR3 sequence: CASSRLSTDTQYF. DNA for the CDR3: TGTGCCAGCAGCAGACTCAGCACAGATACGCAGTATTTT.

As regards this clone: The germline gene is not matched at one end of the junction; a read error may be the cause. The gene calls are TRBV5-5 and TRBJ2-7; 9 nucleotides agree with TRBD1. Germline V gene data show CDR1 as SGHKS and CDR2 as YYEKEE (reference sequence). This CDR3 region has 17 residues. The CDR3 region has the DNA TGTGCCAGCAGCACACCTCGGACAGGGGAAAGGGCCTACGAGCAGTGCTTC. It yields the protein CASSTPRTGERAYEQCF.

This chain connects TRBV28 to TRBJ1-4; D uncertain. Looked up from germline, CDR1 is MDHEN and CDR2 is SYDVKM. Trimming shortened V by 7 bases and J by 0 bases, and 12 bases separated the two germline ends. CDR3 length equals 15 residues. The CDR3 reads CASKRRAPTNEKLFF. CDR3 nucleotide sequence: TGTGCCAGCAAGAGGAGGGCTCCAACTAATGAAAAACTGTTTTTT.

This sequence joins TRBV5-1 and TRBJ1-4; D remains unclear. The CDR3 totals 16 residues. Trimming shortened V by 4 bases and J by 2 bases, and 15 bases separated the two germline ends. Germline V gives CDR1 SGHRS, CDR2 YFSETQ. As DNA, the CDR3 is TGCGCCAGCAGCGGAATCTCAGGCTCTACTAATGAAAAACTGTTTTTT. Its protein product is CASSGISGSTNEKLFF.

The V gene is TRBV5-4, the J gene TRBJ2-7; 9 bases map to TRBD1. The CDR3 has 16 residues. V was clipped by 4 bases and J by 2 bases; unmatched bases: 10. Germline lookup yields CDR1 SGHNT and CDR2 YYREEE (reference sequence). CDR3 loop: CASSHALGQGTYEQYF. The CDR3 nucleotides read TGTGCCAGCAGCCACGCCCTGGGACAGGGTACCTACGAGCAGTACTTC.

The J gene is TRBJ1-3, the V gene TRBV4-2; no firm D call. The germline gives CDR1 LGHNA, CDR2 YNFKEQ. Trimming took 0 bases from V and 2 from J, leaving 5 bases between them. The CDR3 is 14 amino acids. CDR3 nucleotide sequence: TGTGCCAGCAGCCAAGATCGGGCTGGAAACACCATATATTTT. Translation: CASSQDRAGNTIYF.

This clone has a handful of counts. The rearrangement joins TRBV27 to TRBJ1-1; 7 bases fit TRBD1. Germline V CDR1 and CDR2: MNHEY, SMNVEV (reference sequence). V lost 7 bases and J lost 4; bases outside the gene matches: 3. The CDR3 contains 12 residues. CDR3 DNA sequence: TGTGCCAGCAAGCAGGGGGGCACTGAAGCTTTCTTT. Protein sequence: CASKQGGTEAFF.

The chain links TRBV2 to TRBJ2-7, with 9 bases lining up with TRBD2. Germline assignment: CDR1 SNHLY and CDR2 FYNNEI. The CDR3 length is 14 residues. The V and J ends lost 2 bases and 1 base, in that order; junction bases with no gene match: 0. The CDR3 DNA reads as TGTGCCAGCAGTGAAACTAGCGGGTCCTACGAGCAGTACTTC. Encoded protein: CASSETSGSYEQYF.

Here the CDR3 DNA reads TGTGCCAGCAGCCAAGAAATACAGGGTAGCTATGGCTACACCTTC. Protein: CASSQEIQGSYGYTF. This rearrangement joins TRBV4-2 to TRBJ1-2; TRBD1 is a possible D gene (6 bases). Per the germline V gene, CDR1 is LGHNA and CDR2 is YNFKEQ. V lost 0 bases and J 4 bases, leaving 12 bases between the germline ends. This CDR3 comprises 15 residues.